Listed below are T cell receptor beta chains from one sample, sequenced in a study of follicular helper T cells after annual influenza vaccination. Assay: immunoSEQ multiplex PCR; the TCRdb copy retains only in-frame clones and omits some. Among a few thousand clones listed, roughly 84% were seen once. The material was CXCR5+ CD38- circulating T follicular helper cells from blood, obtained on the day of influenza vaccination. The receptors were gathered from an adult who received the influenza vaccine. Both conserved end residues are part of each CDR3. Fields, in order: V gene, clone size, J gene, D gene, CDR3 protein, CDR3 DNA. The D gene is left open where the match is weak. The listing skips clone size in some rows; elsewhere it reads once, few, many or a size class.

>TRBV5-6|-|TRBJ1-1|-
CASSFWGRTEAFF
TGTGCCAGCAGCTTTTGGGGTAGGACTGAAGCTTTCTTT
>TRBV6-9|-|TRBJ2-3|-
CASRGPGLVADTQYF
TGTGCCAGCAGGGGACCAGGCCTTGTTGCAGATACGCAGTATTTT
>TRBV5-1|once|TRBJ2-3|-
CASSLRQVGNTDTQYF
TGCGCCAGCAGCCTAAGACAGGTGGGGAATACAGATACGCAGTATTTT
>TRBV4-2|-|TRBJ1-4|-
CASSQDFQGREKLFF
TGTGCCAGCAGCCAAGATTTTCAGGGCAGGGAAAAACTGTTTTTT
>TRBV11-2|-|TRBJ1-1|TRBD1
CASRYTGGTEAFF
TGTGCCAGCAGATATACAGGGGGCACTGAAGCTTTCTTT
>TRBV14|-|TRBJ1-2|-
CASSQASTVYGYTF
TGTGCCAGCAGCCAAGCTTCTACAGTCTATGGCTACACCTTC
>TRBV9|-|TRBJ2-3|TRBD1
CASSVGQGATDTQYF
TGTGCCAGCAGCGTGGGACAGGGGGCCACAGATACGCAGTATTTT
>TRBV5-6|-|TRBJ2-7|TRBD1
CASSGTGGSPYEQYF
TGTGCCAGCAGCGGGACAGGGGGCTCTCCCTACGAGCAGTACTTC
>TRBV5-4|few|TRBJ1-2|-
CASSFGAGRGYTF
TGTGCCAGCAGCTTTGGGGCAGGGCGAGGCTACACCTTC
>TRBV5-8|-|TRBJ2-3|-
CASSLASAQYF
TGTGCCAGCAGCTTAGCCTCGGCGCAGTATTTT
>TRBV7-8|-|TRBJ1-2|TRBD1
CASSHRQGGNYGYTF
TGTGCCAGCAGCCACCGACAGGGGGGGAACTATGGCTACACCTTC
>TRBV5-6|-|TRBJ1-3|-
CASSSDSSGNTIYF
TGTGCCAGCAGCTCGGACAGCTCTGGAAACACCATATATTTT
>TRBV4-2|-|TRBJ2-1|TRBD2
CASQPRAGGDNEQFF
TGTGCCAGCCAGCCACGAGCGGGGGGCGACAATGAGCAGTTCTTC
>TRBV7-2|-|TRBJ2-6|-
CASSLVLSGANVLTF
TGTGCCAGCAGCTTAGTACTCTCTGGGGCCAACGTCCTGACTTTC
>TRBV7-9|-|TRBJ2-3|-
CASSLEFLDTQYF
TGTGCCAGCAGCTTAGAATTCCTCGATACGCAGTATTTT
>TRBV7-3|-|TRBJ1-1|-
CASSPSPGPNTEAFF
TGTGCCAGCAGCCCCTCCCCGGGGCCCAACACTGAAGCTTTCTTT
>TRBV2|once|TRBJ2-1|TRBD1
CASGSDRGDEQFF
TGTGCCAGCGGGTCGGACAGGGGGGATGAGCAGTTCTTC
>TRBV28|-|TRBJ1-2|-
CASSLKGFYGYTF
TGTGCCAGCAGTTTAAAGGGCTTCTATGGCTACACCTTC
>TRBV18|-|TRBJ1-6|TRBD1
CASSTNRGPNSPLHF
TGTGCCAGCTCAACGAACAGGGGTCCAAATTCACCCCTCCACTTT
>TRBV28|-|TRBJ1-4|-
CASSPPGASYEKLFF
TGTGCCAGCAGCCCCCCGGGGGCCAGCTATGAAAAACTGTTTTTT
>TRBV4-1|-|TRBJ2-7|-
CASSQATTVLREQYF
TGCGCCAGCAGCCAAGCAACGACAGTCCTCCGCGAGCAGTACTTC
>TRBV6-4|-|TRBJ2-3|TRBD2
CASSLAGGSSDTQYF
TGTGCCAGCAGTTTAGCGGGGGGTTCCTCAGATACGCAGTATTTT
>TRBV11-2|-|TRBJ1-2|TRBD1
CASSLGQGVGYTF
TGTGCCAGCAGCCTCGGACAGGGTGTAGGCTACACCTTC
>TRBV6-6|-|TRBJ1-5|-
CALGRRYQPQHF
TGTGCCCTCGGCAGGCGATATCAGCCCCAGCATTTT
>TRBV11-3|-|TRBJ2-3|-
CASSLQGSTDTQYF
TGTGCCAGCAGCCTACAGGGATCTACAGATACGCAGTATTTT
>TRBV4-3|few|TRBJ1-4|-
CASSQVQGDEKLFF
TGCGCCAGCAGCCAAGTACAGGGTGATGAAAAACTGTTTTTT
>TRBV6-5|-|TRBJ1-2|-
CASSQTQGRYGYTF
TGTGCCAGCAGCCAAACCCAGGGGCGCTATGGCTACACCTTC
>TRBV10-3|few|TRBJ2-1|-
CAISESSGWHNEQFF
TGTGCCATCAGTGAGTCGAGCGGGTGGCACAATGAGCAGTTCTTC
>TRBV2|once|TRBJ2-5|TRBD2
CASGPGLVSETQYF
TGTGCCAGCGGTCCGGGACTAGTCTCAGAGACCCAGTACTTC
>TRBV19|-|TRBJ2-1|-
CASSTSPGEQFF
TGTGCCAGTAGTACGAGTCCTGGTGAGCAGTTCTTC
>TRBV7-6|-|TRBJ2-1|TRBD2
CASSRLLAGDNEQFF
TGTGCCAGCAGCCGTCTACTAGCGGGGGACAATGAGCAGTTCTTC
>TRBV4-1|-|TRBJ2-2|-
CASSQDLWGRELFF
TGCGCCAGCAGCCAAGATCTTTGGGGCAGGGAGCTGTTTTTT
>TRBV4-2|-|TRBJ1-2|-
CASSQGQAIGGYTF
TGTGCCAGCAGCCAAGGGCAAGCTATTGGTGGCTACACCTTC
>TRBV2|-|TRBJ1-4|TRBD1
CASNLGQRNEKLFF
TGTGCCAGCAACCTGGGACAGCGTAATGAAAAACTGTTTTTT
>TRBV5-1|-|TRBJ1-4|TRBD1
CASSPGQATNEKLFF
TGCGCCAGCAGCCCTGGACAGGCAACTAATGAAAAACTGTTTTTT
>TRBV13|few|TRBJ2-7|-
CASSLGDEQYF
TGTGCCAGCAGCCTGGGGGATGAGCAGTACTTC
>TRBV19|-|TRBJ2-2|TRBD1
CASRDRGANTGELFF
TGTGCCAGTAGGGACAGGGGCGCGAACACCGGGGAGCTGTTTTTT
>TRBV7-2|-|TRBJ1-4|TRBD1
CASSLARQGGEKLFF
TGTGCCAGCAGCTTAGCGCGCCAGGGGGGTGAAAAACTGTTTTTT
>TRBV27|-|TRBJ2-3|-
CASSSPRGGRQYF
TGTGCCAGCAGTTCCCCAAGGGGGGGACGGCAGTATTTT
>TRBV2|-|TRBJ1-2|-
CASVGGIGYGYTF
TGTGCCAGCGTTGGAGGGATCGGGTATGGCTACACCTTC
>TRBV29-1|-|TRBJ2-5|-
CSVLAGTVRGTQYF
TGCAGCGTGCTAGCCGGGACGGTCAGGGGGACCCAGTACTTC
>TRBV27|once|TRBJ2-2|-
CASRSTNTGELFF
TGTGCCAGCAGATCTACGAACACCGGGGAGCTGTTTTTT